One and the same sample provided the 2 T cell receptor beta chains below, sequenced in a study of CD8 T cell repertoires and HIV-1 epitope variants. These receptors lack a known antigen. Libraries were prepared by immunoSEQ multiplex PCR; TCRdb keeps only in-frame clonotypes and omits some of them. The table lists roughly 4,000 clones, 65% of them singletons. Sequenced material: cultured CD8+ T cells derived from PBMCs. Every receptor here comes from a male donor with HIV.

CDR3: CASSMATGGWDEQFF. The CDR3 DNA follows: TGTGCCAGTAGTATGGCGACAGGGGGCTGGGATGAGCAGTTCTTC. The chain is built from TRBV19 and TRBJ2-1; the match to TRBD1 covers 10 bases. V lost 3 bases and J lost 8; bases outside the gene matches: 7. This CDR3 has 15 residues. Germline CDR1 and CDR2: LNHDA and SQIVND (reference sequence).

The chain combines TRBV4-1 with TRBJ2-3, with TRBD1 matching over 7 bases. The length of the CDR3 is 18 residues. Losses at the gene ends were 4 bases for V and 0 bases for J; bases not matched to a gene: 13. Germline lookup yields CDR1 MGHRA and CDR2 YSYEKL. Here the CDR3 DNA reads TGCGCCAGCAGCCCGGGGACAGATCCGAAACCTAGCACAGATACGCAGTATTTT. This translates into CASSPGTDPKPSTDTQYF.